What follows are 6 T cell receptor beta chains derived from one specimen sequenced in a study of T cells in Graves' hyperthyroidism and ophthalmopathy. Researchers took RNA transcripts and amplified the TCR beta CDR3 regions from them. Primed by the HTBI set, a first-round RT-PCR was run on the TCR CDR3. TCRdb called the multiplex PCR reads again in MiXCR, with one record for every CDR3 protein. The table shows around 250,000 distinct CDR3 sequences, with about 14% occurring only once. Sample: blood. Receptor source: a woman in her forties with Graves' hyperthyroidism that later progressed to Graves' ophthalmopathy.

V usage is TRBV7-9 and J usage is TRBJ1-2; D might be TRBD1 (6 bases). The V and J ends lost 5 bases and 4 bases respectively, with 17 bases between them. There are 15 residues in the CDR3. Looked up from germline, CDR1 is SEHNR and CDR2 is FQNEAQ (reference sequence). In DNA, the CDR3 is TGTGCCAGCAGCCGAGAACAGGGATTCGGCTATGGCTACACCTTC. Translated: CASSREQGFGYGYTF. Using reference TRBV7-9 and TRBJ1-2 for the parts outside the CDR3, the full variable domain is DTGVSQNPRHKITKRGQNVTFRCDPISEHNRLYWYRQTLGQGPEFLTYFQNEAQLEKSRLLSDRFSAERPKGSFSTLEIQRTEQGDSAMYLCASSREQGFGYGYTFGSGTRLTVV.

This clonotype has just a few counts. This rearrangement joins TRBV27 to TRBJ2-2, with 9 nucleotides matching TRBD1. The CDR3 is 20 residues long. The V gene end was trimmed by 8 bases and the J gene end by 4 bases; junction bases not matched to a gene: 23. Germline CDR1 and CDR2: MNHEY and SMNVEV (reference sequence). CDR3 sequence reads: CASEPGGDPNRGLGTGELFF. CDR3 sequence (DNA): TGTGCCAGCGAGCCTGGGGGGGACCCTAACAGGGGGCTCGGCACCGGGGAGCTGTTTTTT.

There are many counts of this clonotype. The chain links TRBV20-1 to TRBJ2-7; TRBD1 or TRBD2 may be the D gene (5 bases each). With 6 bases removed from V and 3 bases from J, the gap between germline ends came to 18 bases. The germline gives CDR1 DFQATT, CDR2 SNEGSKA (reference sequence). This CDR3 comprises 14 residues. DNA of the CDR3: TGCAGTGCCAGTCACGGGACCCCAATCTACGAGCAGTACTTC. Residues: CSASHGTPIYEQYF.

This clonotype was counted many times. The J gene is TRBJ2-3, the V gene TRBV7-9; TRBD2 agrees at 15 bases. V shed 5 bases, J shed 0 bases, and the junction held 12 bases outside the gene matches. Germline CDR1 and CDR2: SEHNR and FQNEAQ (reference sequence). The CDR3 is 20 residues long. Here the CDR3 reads CASSPGLAGGKMGSTDTQYF. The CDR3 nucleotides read TGTGCCAGCAGCCCTGGACTAGCGGGAGGGAAAATGGGAAGCACAGATACGCAGTATTTT. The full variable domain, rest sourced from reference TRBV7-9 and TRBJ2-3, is DTGVSQNPRHKITKRGQNVTFRCDPISEHNRLYWYRQTLGQGPEFLTYFQNEAQLEKSRLLSDRFSAERPKGSFSTLEIQRTEQGDSAMYLCASSPGLAGGKMGSTDTQYFGPGTRLTVL.

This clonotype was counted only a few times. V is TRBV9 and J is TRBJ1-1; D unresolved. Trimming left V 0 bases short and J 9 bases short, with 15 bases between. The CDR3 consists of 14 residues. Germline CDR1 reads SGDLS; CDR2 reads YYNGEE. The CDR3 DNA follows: TGTGCCAGCAGCGTAGCTTCCACCCCTTGGAAAGCTTTCTTT. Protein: CASSVASTPWKAFF.

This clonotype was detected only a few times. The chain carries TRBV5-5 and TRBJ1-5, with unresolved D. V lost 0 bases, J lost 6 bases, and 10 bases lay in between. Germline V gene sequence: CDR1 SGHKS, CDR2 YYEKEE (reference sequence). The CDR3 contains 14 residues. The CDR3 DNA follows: TGTGCCAGCAGCTTGGTGAGCAGTCCTCAGCCCCAGCATTTT. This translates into CASSLVSSPQPQHF.